Listed below are T cell receptor beta chains from one sample, sequenced in a study of T-cell memory formation after mild COVID-19. TCRdb ran MiXCR on the 5' RACE reads and lists one entry per CDR3 protein. The sample yields roughly 140,000 distinct CDR3 sequences, 11% to 15% seen once. Sequenced: PBMCs or a T cell subset sorted from them (not recorded which). These receptors came from an adult woman who had mild COVID-19 (a few samples of this study predate the infection). Cell type and time point are not known. CDR3s leave out the opening cysteine and the closing phenylalanine or tryptophan. Fields, in order: J gene, D gene, V gene, CDR3 protein. A D gene is named only where the DNA matches it firmly.

j_call: TRBJ2-1
d_call: -
v_call: TRBV6-2/TRBV6-3
cdr3_aa: ASSYPPNEQF

j_call: TRBJ2-7
d_call: -
v_call: TRBV13
cdr3_aa: ASSFVRYSYEQY

j_call: TRBJ2-7
d_call: -
v_call: TRBV27
cdr3_aa: ASSIEEAGFYEQY

j_call: TRBJ1-5
d_call: TRBD1
v_call: TRBV7-6
cdr3_aa: ASSPRQGGQPQH

j_call: TRBJ2-1
d_call: -
v_call: TRBV25-1
cdr3_aa: ASSSGAQF

j_call: TRBJ2-7
d_call: -
v_call: TRBV27
cdr3_aa: ASAVGGAYEQY

j_call: TRBJ1-2
d_call: -
v_call: TRBV5-1
cdr3_aa: ASSLGSGAPSLDYGYT

j_call: TRBJ2-7
d_call: TRBD1
v_call: TRBV11-3
cdr3_aa: ASSPGQGDEQY

j_call: TRBJ2-1
d_call: -
v_call: TRBV4-3
cdr3_aa: ASSHGTSGVDEQF

j_call: TRBJ1-5
d_call: -
v_call: TRBV9
cdr3_aa: ASSLGGNREQPQH

j_call: TRBJ2-2
d_call: -
v_call: TRBV7-3
cdr3_aa: ASSPWPGELF

j_call: TRBJ2-1
d_call: -
v_call: TRBV5-4
cdr3_aa: ASGSLDEQF

j_call: TRBJ2-7
d_call: -
v_call: TRBV27
cdr3_aa: ASSLGGWATYEQY

j_call: TRBJ1-1
d_call: -
v_call: TRBV5-1
cdr3_aa: ASSLRTVELNTEAF

j_call: TRBJ2-1
d_call: TRBD2
v_call: TRBV2
cdr3_aa: ASRGLADYNEQF

j_call: TRBJ2-7
d_call: -
v_call: TRBV20-1
cdr3_aa: SAGGGRYEQY

j_call: TRBJ2-1
d_call: TRBD2
v_call: TRBV7-2
cdr3_aa: ASSLPPFSGGAGEQF

j_call: TRBJ2-5
d_call: TRBD2
v_call: TRBV5-1
cdr3_aa: ASSLAASGGETQY

j_call: TRBJ2-7
d_call: TRBD1
v_call: TRBV6-5
cdr3_aa: ASARGPNYEQY

j_call: TRBJ2-5
d_call: -
v_call: TRBV2
cdr3_aa: ASSDRRVVQETQY

j_call: TRBJ2-5
d_call: -
v_call: TRBV4-1
cdr3_aa: ASSQGAPEETQY

j_call: TRBJ2-7
d_call: TRBD1
v_call: TRBV20-1
cdr3_aa: SAEDRETYEQY

j_call: TRBJ2-7
d_call: -
v_call: TRBV5-1
cdr3_aa: ASSLGPGEGYEQY

j_call: TRBJ2-7
d_call: -
v_call: TRBV7-8
cdr3_aa: ASSLVRGASYEQY

j_call: TRBJ2-2
d_call: TRBD1
v_call: TRBV7-9
cdr3_aa: ASSSRTGELF

j_call: TRBJ2-7
d_call: -
v_call: TRBV5-1
cdr3_aa: ASSPRDLNSYEQY

j_call: TRBJ2-5
d_call: -
v_call: TRBV7-7
cdr3_aa: ASSFSATRGETQY

j_call: TRBJ1-2
d_call: TRBD1
v_call: TRBV7-9
cdr3_aa: ASSPTGTEFANYGYT

j_call: TRBJ2-7
d_call: TRBD2
v_call: TRBV10-3
cdr3_aa: AISGEGSEQY

j_call: TRBJ1-1
d_call: -
v_call: TRBV7-9
cdr3_aa: ASSSPTGVTEAF

j_call: TRBJ2-7
d_call: TRBD2
v_call: TRBV27
cdr3_aa: ASSFEGGTYEQY

j_call: TRBJ2-1
d_call: TRBD2
v_call: TRBV6-6
cdr3_aa: ASSQLAGTNNEQF

j_call: TRBJ2-1
d_call: -
v_call: TRBV7-7
cdr3_aa: ASSLDGSSYNEQF

j_call: TRBJ1-5
d_call: -
v_call: TRBV7-9
cdr3_aa: ASSSYSQPQH

j_call: TRBJ1-5
d_call: -
v_call: TRBV6-1
cdr3_aa: ASSEGQGHQPQH